What follows are 29 T cell receptor beta chains derived from one specimen sequenced in a study of T-cell reconstitution after alpha-beta-depleted transplantation in children. Library preparation (for TCRbeta) was performed with unique molecular identifiers. Via MiXCR, TCRdb re-called the PCR reads, giving one row per CDR3 protein. The profile shows about 260,000 distinct CDR3 sequences, around a tenth of them singletons. The specimen was peripheral blood, collected 180 days after TCRalphabeta/CD19-depleted stem cell transplant. The receptors here all came from a male patient aged 2 to 10 who had a stem cell transplant for chronic granulomatous disease, so the T cells may come from the graft donor.

This clonotype was seen many times. The V call is TRBV20-1, the J call TRBJ2-5; D unresolved. Germline V CDR1 and CDR2: DFQATT, SNEGSKA (reference sequence). This CDR3 comprises 15 residues. Trimming removed 0 bases at V and 5 bases at J, with 16 bases between. Written as DNA, the CDR3 is TGCAGTGCTAGAGAGGGCAGTCTTATCCAGGAGACCCAGTACTTC. It codes for CSAREGSLIQETQYF.

This clonotype occurred many times. This chain connects TRBV6-1 to TRBJ2-3; TRBD2 aligns across 10 bases. Germline V CDR1 and CDR2: MNHNS, SASEGT. J lost 3 bases, V lost 6 bases, and 9 bases had no gene match. The CDR3 has 16 amino acids. The DNA of the CDR3 is TGTGCCAGCAGCAAACTAAGGACTAGCGGTACAGATACGCAGTATTTT. Protein product: CASSKLRTSGTDTQYF.

The sample holds many counts of this clonotype. The genes are TRBV12-3 or TRBV12-4 and TRBJ2-7; 8 bases are a match to TRBD2. V shed 8 bases, J shed 3 bases, and the junction held 12 bases outside the gene matches. This CDR3 comprises 15 residues. The CDR3 reads CASSDSGLGNYEQYF. The CDR3 region has the DNA TGTGCCAGCTCCGACTCGGGACTAGGAAACTACGAGCAGTACTTC.

In its sample, this clonotype was seen many times. V and J are TRBV5-1 and TRBJ2-5; the match to TRBD2 covers 7 bases. V lost 3 bases, J lost 0 bases, and 8 bases stayed unmatched. The germline gives CDR1 SGHRS, CDR2 YFSETQ. The length of the CDR3 is 16 residues. The CDR3 DNA reads TGCGCCAGCAGCTCCGTGGGAGCGGGGCACCAAGAGACCCAGTACTTC. As protein: CASSSVGAGHQETQYF.

The chain recombines TRBV5-1 with TRBJ2-7; the D is unclear. V was clipped by 3 bases and J by 2 bases, with 9 bases between them. This CDR3 comprises 13 residues. The germline gives CDR1 SGHRS, CDR2 YFSETQ. The CDR3 is CASSWDDTYEQYF. CDR3 DNA sequence: TGCGCCAGCAGCTGGGATGACACCTACGAGCAGTACTTC.

This sequence joins TRBV5-6 and TRBJ1-2; no definite D call. The germline CDR1 and CDR2 sequences are SGHDT and YYEEEE. CDR3 size: 13 residues. V was pared by 2 bases and J by 2 bases, with 7 bases between. The CDR3 spells CASSFKKNYGYTF. In DNA form, the CDR3 reads TGTGCCAGCAGCTTCAAGAAAAACTATGGCTACACCTTC.

There are many counts of this clonotype. The chain carries TRBV25-1 and TRBJ1-5; D is perhaps TRBD1 (5 bases). This CDR3 is built from 14 residues. Germline CDR1 is MGHDK and CDR2 is SYGVNS. Trimming stripped 1 base from V and 3 bases from J, with 7 bases between. CDR3 DNA: TGTGCCAGCAGTGAATTAGGGACCAATCAGCCCCAGCATTTT. Translated: CASSELGTNQPQHF.

V and J are TRBV14 and TRBJ1-6; D ambiguous. Deletions cut 5 bases from V and 7 bases from J, with 15 bases between. The germline gives CDR1 SGHDN, CDR2 FVKESK. The CDR3 is 15 amino acids. The CDR3 nucleotides are TGTGCCAGCAGCTCAGACCTTCTGTCCAATTCACCCCTCCACTTT. Translating it yields CASSSDLLSNSPLHF.

This clonotype was detected many times. The chain employs TRBV5-1 and TRBJ2-4; 7 bases are shared with TRBD1. V gave up 0 bases and J gave up 2 bases; unmatched junction bases: 2. This CDR3 is 15 amino acids long. The germline V gene encodes CDR1 SGHRS and CDR2 YFSETQ. This CDR3 reads CASSLEGGTKNIQYF. The CDR3 coding sequence is TGCGCCAGCAGCTTGGAAGGGGGCACCAAAAACATTCAGTACTTC.

In its sample, this clonotype was seen many times. The chain links TRBV12-3 or TRBV12-4 to TRBJ1-2; possibly TRBD1 for D (6 bases). The CDR3 runs 16 residues. With 2 bases removed from V and 1 base from J, the gap between germline ends came to 14 bases. The CDR3 DNA follows: TGTGCCAGCAGTTTATTAGTAGGACAGATTAACTATGGCTACACCTTC. It specifies CASSLLVGQINYGYTF.

This clonotype was found many times. The rearrangement joins TRBV2 to TRBJ2-1; unclear D gene. The CDR3 is 9 amino acids. CDR1 is SNHLY, CDR2 FYNNEI, per germline. Trimming took 8 bases from V and 12 from J, leaving 8 bases between them. The DNA for the CDR3 is TGTGCCAGCCTCCCGGGGCAGTTCTTC. Translated: CASLPGQFF.

This clonotype was seen repeatedly, ten times or more. V usage is TRBV28 and J usage is TRBJ2-1, with TRBD2 matching over 10 bases. Germline CDR1 MDHEN, CDR2 SYDVKM. CDR3 size: 15 residues. V shed 5 bases, J shed 6 bases, and the junction held 7 bases outside the gene matches. CDR3 loop: CASSTLAGDLNEQFF. The CDR3 DNA reads as TGTGCCAGCAGTACTCTAGCGGGAGATCTCAATGAGCAGTTCTTC.

This clonotype was detected many times. The genes are TRBV5-1 and TRBJ1-2; D is perhaps TRBD1 (6 bases). The CDR3 totals 13 residues. CDR1 and CDR2 (germline): SGHRS, YFSETQ. V dropped 4 bases and J dropped 2 bases, with 9 bases sitting between them. The CDR3 sequence is CASSPRGNYGYTF. CDR3 coding DNA: TGCGCCAGCAGCCCAAGGGGGAACTATGGCTACACCTTC. Drawing the rest from reference TRBV5-1 and TRBJ1-2, the complete variable domain is KAGVTQTPRYLIKTRGQQVTLSCSPISGHRSVSWYQQTPGQGLQFLFEYFSETQRNKGNFPGRFSGRQFSNSRSEMNVSTLELGDSALYLCASSPRGNYGYTFGSGTRLTVV.

This clonotype came up many times. This chain links TRBV28 with TRBJ2-3; TRBD1 is a possible D gene (5 bases). The V end lost 5 bases, the J end lost 4 bases, and 19 bases lay between the germline ends. CDR1 MDHEN and CDR2 SYDVKM come from the germline V gene. The CDR3 consists of 16 residues. The CDR3 DNA reads as TGTGCCAGCAGTCAGATCCAAGGGGTCCGCCCAGATACGCAGTATTTT. It is translated as CASSQIQGVRPDTQYF.

This clonotype was recorded many times. The chain couples TRBV11-3 to TRBJ2-3; D perhaps matches TRBD2 (6 bases). The germline CDR1 and CDR2 sequences are SGHNT and YENEEA. Trimming removed 3 bases from V and 1 base from J, with 11 bases in between. This CDR3 is 15 amino acids long. The CDR3 sequence is CASSLGRLGTDTQYF. The CDR3, as DNA: TGTGCCAGCAGCTTGGGGAGGCTCGGCACAGATACGCAGTATTTT.

Of note for this clonotype: One base away lies a much larger clone, so this may be a sequencing read error. The rearrangement uses TRBV20-1 and TRBJ1-5; no firm D call. Germline-derived CDR1 and CDR2 are DFQATT and SNEGSKA (reference sequence). The length of the CDR3 is 12 residues. CDR3 sequence: CSARDIGGTQDF. Here the CDR3 DNA reads TGCAGTGCTAGAGATATTGGCGGCACCCAGGATTTT.

This clonotype was found many times. The chain employs TRBV29-1 and TRBJ2-1; TRBD2 matches at 7 bases. The length of the CDR3 is 14 residues. J gave up 0 bases and V 5 bases, and 4 bases lay outside the gene matches. Germline CDR1 SQVTM, CDR2 ANQGSEA. This CDR3 reads CSVYKRDSYNEQFF. The CDR3 coding sequence is TGCAGCGTTTACAAGCGGGACTCCTACAATGAGCAGTTCTTC.

The CDR3 is CASTKSGILITEAFF. The CDR3 coding sequence is TGTGCCAGCACAAAATCCGGGATATTGATCACCGAAGCTTTCTTT. V is TRBV28 and J is TRBJ1-1; D remains ambiguous. The germline CDR1 and CDR2 sequences are MDHEN and SYDVKM. The CDR3 consists of 15 residues. V lost 7 bases and J 8 bases, leaving 23 bases between the germline ends.

This clonotype was found many times. V is TRBV12-3 or TRBV12-4 and J is TRBJ1-6, with 7 bases identical to TRBD1. This CDR3 has 16 amino acids. Unmatched junction bases numbered 13, after V lost 4 bases and J lost 10 bases. The DNA of the CDR3 is TGTGCCAGCAGTTCTCGTGATGGACAGGCGATATCACCCCTCCACTTT. It encodes CASSSRDGQAISPLHF.

This clonotype was found many times. This chain's CDR3 is CASIGPRDGLQETQYF. As DNA, the CDR3 is TGTGCCAGCATAGGCCCCCGGGACGGGCTCCAAGAGACCCAGTACTTC. The chain combines TRBV2 with TRBJ2-5; D might be TRBD1 or TRBD2, each matching 5 bases. CDR3 length equals 16 residues. The germline V gene has CDR1 SNHLY and CDR2 FYNNEI. V dropped 7 bases and J dropped 1 base, with 19 bases sitting between them.

In this sample, this clonotype turned up many times. The chain is built from TRBV28 and TRBJ2-1; the match to TRBD2 covers 9 bases. The CDR3 sequence is 15 residues long. The J segment lost 4 bases and the V segment lost 4 bases, leaving 5 bases of the junction unmatched. CDR1 and CDR2 (germline): MDHEN, SYDVKM. CDR3 sequence reads: CASSSVAGVYNEQFF. In DNA form, the CDR3 reads TGTGCCAGCAGTTCAGTAGCGGGAGTTTACAATGAGCAGTTCTTC.

Many counts were recorded for this clonotype. This chain uses TRBV3-1 with TRBJ2-2; D may be TRBD2 (6 bases). The V gene lost 4 bases and the J gene lost 5 bases, with 14 bases spanning the gap. The CDR3 extends over 15 amino acids. Germline loops: CDR1 LGHDT, CDR2 YNNKEL (reference sequence). CDR3 sequence reads: CASSPGFSGTGELFF. For the CDR3, the DNA is TGTGCCAGCAGCCCCGGTTTTAGCGGAACCGGGGAGCTGTTTTTT.

This clonotype came up many times. This sequence joins TRBV7-9 and TRBJ1-2; 8 positions match TRBD1. The CDR3 is made up of 14 amino acids. With V trimmed by 7 bases and J by 8 bases, 12 bases remained unmatched. Germline V gene sequence: CDR1 SEHNR, CDR2 FQNEAQ (reference sequence). The CDR3 here is CASIPSTGARGYTF. CDR3 in DNA: TGTGCCAGCATACCATCGACAGGGGCTCGAGGCTACACCTTC.

In its sample, this clonotype was seen many times. The chain is built from TRBV29-1 and TRBJ2-5; TRBD2 matches at 8 bases. V lost 4 bases, J lost 5 bases, and 6 bases stayed unmatched. CDR3 length equals 13 residues. CDR1 is SQVTM, CDR2 ANQGSEA, per germline. The CDR3 DNA reads TGCAGCGTTGTGAGCGGGAGAGGGGAGACCCAGTACTTC. Translating it yields CSVVSGRGETQYF.

This clonotype showed up many times. The chain uses TRBV6-2 or TRBV6-3 and TRBJ2-4; D unclear. The CDR3 has 14 residues. Germline V gene data show CDR1 as MNHEY and CDR2 as SVGEGT. V was clipped by 10 bases and J by 0 bases, with 13 bases between them. CDR3 coding DNA: TGTGCCATCTCGACCGCACTAGCCAAAAACATTCAGTACTTC. It codes for CAISTALAKNIQYF.

This clonotype was counted at least ten times. The rearrangement uses TRBV6-1 and TRBJ1-4; a weak D match, TRBD1 (5 bases). With 7 bases removed from V and 0 bases from J, the gap between germline ends came to 12 bases. Germline V gene sequence: CDR1 MNHNS, CDR2 SASEGT. The CDR3 spans 15 residues. As DNA, the CDR3 is TGTGCCAGCACTCGAACAGGAGCAACTAATGAAAAACTGTTTTTT. Translated: CASTRTGATNEKLFF.

This clonotype was observed at least ten times. The gene calls are TRBV11-2 and TRBJ2-1; D possibly corresponds to TRBD2 (5 bases). Trimming took 0 bases from V and 7 from J, leaving 19 bases between them. CDR3 size: 17 residues. Germline CDR1 SGHAT, CDR2 FQNNGV. The CDR3 nucleotides are TGTGCCAGCAGCTTAGATATTGGGAGTTTGCGGGTAAATGAGCAGTTCTTC. Its translation is CASSLDIGSLRVNEQFF.

Comments on this clonotype: Because it lacks the conserved phenylalanine or tryptophan at the end, this CDR3 is likely a read error. This rearrangement joins TRBV24-1 to TRBJ2-3; D uncertain. This CDR3 comprises 13 residues. Germline CDR1 and CDR2: KGHDR and SFDVKD. V was pared by 9 bases and J by 1 base, with 10 bases between. CDR3 region: CATPSGGTDTQYL. The DNA of the CDR3 is TGTGCCACCCCCTCCGGAGGCACAGATACGCAGTATTTG.

In this sample, this clonotype turned up many times. The chain couples TRBV7-9 to TRBJ2-5; tentative D call: TRBD1 (6 bases). This CDR3 has 14 residues. The ends were cut back, 4 bases at V and 0 bases at J, with 9 bases in the middle. Per germline, CDR1 SEHNR and CDR2 FQNEAQ (reference sequence). CDR3 protein: CASSSQGYQETQYF. CDR3 bases: TGTGCCAGCAGCTCGCAGGGGTACCAAGAGACCCAGTACTTC.